This T cell receptor (beta chain) was found in a study of cytomegalovirus exposure and HLA in healthy donors. Looked up from germline, CDR1 is MGHDK and CDR2 is SYGVNS. The V end lost 1 base, the J end lost 2 bases, and 6 bases lay between the germline ends. The CDR3 runs to 14 residues. The PCR ran on 60 Vbeta and 13 Jbeta primers. Clones were sequenced by immunoSEQ multiplex PCR, and TCRdb holds only the in-frame ones, with some missing. Of approximately 140,000 clones listed, 79% are singletons. Sequenced sample: PBMCs. The chain recombines TRBV25-1 with TRBJ1-5; D gene uncertain. This receptor was obtained from a man in his forties or fifties in good health and CMV-seropositive. CDR3 DNA: TGTGCCAGCAGTGAATCGGGAGGCAATCAGCCCCAGCATTTT. Amino acids: CASSESGGNQPQHF.